One and the same sample provided the 23 T cell receptor beta chains below, sequenced in a study of blood T cell repertoires in COVID-19. Libraries were prepared by immunoSEQ multiplex PCR; TCRdb keeps only in-frame clonotypes and omits some of them. The data show about 75,000 clones, 90% seen once. The specimen was peripheral blood. These receptors were obtained from a human donor in a cohort sampled during active COVID-19.

V and J are TRBV4-3 and TRBJ2-5; D is perhaps TRBD2 (6 bases). This CDR3 is 15 amino acids long. Germline loops: CDR1 LGHNA, CDR2 YSLEER. V lost 0 bases to trimming and J lost 4 bases, with 12 bases between them. In nucleotides, the CDR3 is TGCGCCAGCAGCCAAGATAGTCTAGCGCTAGAGACCCAGTACTTC. Protein sequence: CASSQDSLALETQYF.

Comment on this clone: Other DNA sequences in the sample encode the same CDR3. J is TRBJ2-5 and V is TRBV27; D ambiguous. Germline loops: CDR1 MNHEY, CDR2 SMNVEV (reference sequence). The CDR3 extends over 12 amino acids. V was trimmed by 3 bases and J by 5 bases, leaving 7 bases between them. The CDR3 region has the DNA TGTGCCAGCAGTTTTGCCGGGGAGACCCAGTACTTC. As protein: CASSFAGETQYF.

This chain joins TRBV28 and TRBJ2-2; 11 bases fit TRBD1. V lost 5 bases to trimming and J lost 6 bases; unmatched junction nucleotides: 5. CDR3 length: 15 residues. From germline, CDR1 is MDHEN and CDR2 SYDVKM. CDR3 bases: TGTGCCAGCAGTGCTCCGGGACAGGGGGCCGGGGAGCTGTTTTTT. The encoded protein is CASSAPGQGAGELFF.

The chain employs TRBV29-1 and TRBJ2-2; D gene unclear. Between the trimmed V and J ends, which lost 4 bases and 5 bases, there was a span of 17 bases. CDR1 SQVTM and CDR2 ANQGSEA come from the germline V gene. This CDR3 has 15 amino acids. The CDR3 region has the DNA TGCAGCGTTGTCGGCCAGCGTGGAAAGACCGGGGAGCTGTTTTTT. It is translated as CSVVGQRGKTGELFF.

V is TRBV7-2 and J is TRBJ1-6; D uncertain. CDR3 length equals 17 residues. The germline V gene encodes CDR1 SGHTA and CDR2 FQGNSA. Between the trimmed V and J ends, which lost 2 bases and 0 bases, there was a span of 11 bases. The CDR3 sequence: CASSLKSESSYNSPLHF. The CDR3 DNA reads as TGTGCCAGCAGCTTAAAGAGCGAGAGCTCCTATAATTCACCCCTCCACTTT.

The J gene is TRBJ2-5, the V gene TRBV2, with 8 bases matching TRBD2. This CDR3 contains 18 residues. CDR1 and CDR2 from the germline V gene are SNHLY and FYNNEI. Losses at the gene ends were 6 bases for V and 5 bases for J; bases not matched to a gene: 20. CDR3 sequence (DNA): TGTGCCAGCAGCTACTCCGGGACTAGGAGAAAAAGCTACGAGACCCAGTACTTC. Residues: CASSYSGTRRKSYETQYF.

The V call is TRBV10-3, the J call TRBJ1-1, with TRBD1 matching 7 bases. This CDR3 is built from 13 residues. The germline V gene has CDR1 ENHRY and CDR2 SYGVKD. J gave up 5 bases and V 6 bases, and 6 bases lay outside the gene matches. The CDR3 region has the DNA TGTGCCATCAGCACAGGGGAGGTGACTGAAGCTTTCTTT. This encodes CAISTGEVTEAFF.

The chain has TRBV24-1 and TRBJ2-3; D gene unclear. Germline CDR1 and CDR2: KGHDR and SFDVKD. V was pared by 3 bases and J by 4 bases, with 16 bases between. This CDR3 has 16 amino acids. The chain's CDR3 is CATSDRFPNPPDTQYF. CDR3 DNA: TGTGCCACCAGTGATCGGTTCCCCAACCCACCAGATACGCAGTATTTT.

V usage is TRBV19 and J usage is TRBJ2-1; TRBD2 matches 13 bases. J gave up 8 bases and V 8 bases, and 6 bases lay outside the gene matches. The CDR3 is 14 amino acids. The germline CDR1 and CDR2 sequences are LNHDA and SQIVND (reference sequence). In nucleotides, the CDR3 is TGTGCCAGTTGCCGACTAGCGGGGGGATATGAGCAGTTCTTC. Amino acid sequence: CASCRLAGGYEQFF.

The chain is built from TRBV28 and TRBJ1-1, with a possible D match to TRBD1 (5 bases). Germline V gives CDR1 MDHEN, CDR2 SYDVKM. Between the trimmed V and J ends, which lost 4 bases and 0 bases, there was a span of 15 bases. There are 16 residues in the CDR3. CDR3 amino acids: CASSSPGGAMNTEAFF. The CDR3 DNA reads as TGTGCCAGCAGTTCCCCGGGAGGGGCCATGAACACTGAAGCTTTCTTT.

The CDR3 reads CASSIPGAYEQYF. The CDR3 nucleotides read TGTGCCAGTAGTATCCCAGGGGCCTACGAGCAGTACTTC. The chain recombines TRBV19 with TRBJ2-7, with a weak D call TRBD1 (6 bases). The CDR3 spans 13 residues. Germline V gene data show CDR1 as LNHDA and CDR2 as SQIVND (reference sequence). Trimming pared 3 bases from V and 2 bases from J, leaving 8 bases between. The variable domain in full, with the rest retrieved from reference TRBV19 and TRBJ2-7, is DGGITQSPKYLFRKEGQNVTLSCEQNLNHDAMYWYRQDPGQGLRLIYYSQIVNDFQKGDIAEGYSVSREKKESFPLTVTSAQKNPTAFYLCASSIPGAYEQYFGPGTRLTVT.

The chain employs TRBV14 and TRBJ2-5, with D possibly TRBD2 on 6 matching bases. CDR3 length: 14 residues. The ends were cut back, 4 bases at V and 3 bases at J, with 12 bases in the middle. Germline V CDR1 and CDR2: SGHDN, FVKESK. The CDR3 loop reads CASSLRDLKETQYF. The CDR3 coding sequence is TGTGCCAGCAGCCTCCGGGACTTAAAAGAGACCCAGTACTTC.

The chain combines TRBV7-2 with TRBJ1-2; a weak D match, TRBD1 (5 bases). Germline V gene data show CDR1 as SGHTA and CDR2 as FQGNSA. The CDR3 consists of 13 residues. Trimming removed 4 bases at V and 5 bases at J, with 11 bases between. CDR3 DNA: TGTGCCAGCAGCTCTGACAGAACATATGGCTACACCTTC. Translation: CASSSDRTYGYTF.

The chain uses TRBV10-3 and TRBJ1-2; no clear D gene. V was clipped by 11 bases and J by 3 bases, with 19 bases between them. The CDR3 covers 14 residues. Germline CDR1 and CDR2: ENHRY and SYGVKD. The CDR3 DNA reads as TGTGCCCACTGGGCGGGCGGTGTTGACTATGGCTACACCTTC. Its protein product is CAHWAGGVDYGYTF.

The rearrangement joins TRBV2 to TRBJ2-7, with a weak D call TRBD1 (6 bases). The ends were cut back, 7 bases at V and 0 bases at J, with 16 bases in the middle. The CDR3 sequence is 15 residues long. Germline CDR1 reads SNHLY; CDR2 reads FYNNEI. In DNA, the CDR3 is TGTGCCAGCATTCTGGACAGCTCCCTCTCCTACGAGCAGTACTTC. Encoded protein: CASILDSSLSYEQYF.

The CDR3 sequence: CASSLGTVYGYTF. DNA of the CDR3: TGTGCCAGCAGCCTCGGGACAGTGTATGGCTACACCTTC. The chain recombines TRBV7-9 with TRBJ1-2, with 7 bases aligning to TRBD1. Trimming cost V 5 bases and J 5 bases; bases outside gene matches: 5. The CDR3 extends over 13 amino acids. From germline, CDR1 is SEHNR and CDR2 FQNEAQ (reference sequence).

The chain employs TRBV21-1 and TRBJ1-4; whether TRBD1, the table's D call, matches the DNA was not checked. TRBV21-1 is classified as a pseudogene. The CDR3 extends over 23 amino acids. The CDR3 nucleotides are TGTGCCAGCAGCTCACGTAACAGGAGCCAGGGGGCGGTGAGAGCGCGGTCCGATGAAAAACTGTTTTTT. This encodes CASSSRNRSQGAVRARSDEKLFF.

This CDR3 reads CASSSRTGSPRETQYF. CDR3 DNA: TGTGCCAGCAGTTCCCGGACAGGGAGCCCCAGAGAGACCCAGTACTTC. The chain couples TRBV6-5 to TRBJ2-5; 8 positions match TRBD1. Germline V lookup: CDR1 MNHEY, CDR2 SVGAGI. The V gene end was trimmed by 4 bases and the J gene end by 4 bases; junction bases not matched to a gene: 11. The CDR3 has 16 amino acids.

The chain links TRBV11-2 to TRBJ2-7; 9 bases align to TRBD1. Looked up from germline, CDR1 is SGHAT and CDR2 is FQNNGV. The CDR3 sequence is 15 residues long. V gave up 5 bases and J gave up 3 bases; unmatched junction bases: 8. CDR3 DNA: TGTGCCAGCAGCCAATTGACAGGGGGGCTCTACGAGCAGTACTTC. Translation: CASSQLTGGLYEQYF. Full variable domain (outside the CDR3, taken from reference TRBV11-2 and TRBJ2-7): EAGVAQSPRYKIIEKRQSVAFWCNPISGHATLYWYQQILGQGPKLLIQFQNNGVVDDSQLPKDRFSAERLKGVDSTLKIQPAKLEDSAVYLCASSQLTGGLYEQYFGPGTRLTVT.

V gene TRBV28 combines with J gene TRBJ2-5; TRBD1 might be the D (6 bases). This CDR3 is 16 amino acids long. Trimming shortened V by 6 bases and J by 2 bases, and 19 bases separated the two germline ends. Germline lookup yields CDR1 MDHEN and CDR2 SYDVKM. CDR3 region: CASSLWAGTNQETQYF. CDR3 coding DNA: TGTGCCAGCAGCCTTTGGGCCGGGACAAATCAAGAGACCCAGTACTTC.

The V and J genes are TRBV3-1 (or the pseudogene TRBV3-2) and TRBJ2-1; the match to TRBD1 covers 10 bases. V trimming: 3 bases; J trimming: 4 bases; junction bases outside the gene matches: 6. This CDR3 has 16 residues. The germline V gene has CDR1 LGHDT and CDR2 YNNKEL (reference sequence). The CDR3 DNA is TGTGCCAGCAGCCAGATGGACAGGGGGGTTTACAATGAGCAGTTCTTC. It encodes CASSQMDRGVYNEQFF.

The chain uses TRBV3-1 (or the pseudogene TRBV3-2) and TRBJ2-5, with D possibly matching TRBD1 (6 bases). The CDR3 is made up of 14 amino acids. From germline, CDR1 is LGHDT and CDR2 YNNKEL (reference sequence). V gave up 4 bases and J gave up 4 bases, with 13 bases separating them. The CDR3 region has the DNA TGTGCCAGCAGCCCCCGTCGACAGGCAGAGACCCAGTACTTC. It encodes CASSPRRQAETQYF.

The chain joins TRBV27 to TRBJ2-3; 9 nucleotides align to TRBD2. V lost 3 bases to trimming and J lost 2 bases; unmatched junction nucleotides: 12. This CDR3 has 18 amino acids. CDR1 MNHEY and CDR2 SMNVEV come from the germline V gene (reference sequence). As DNA, the CDR3 is TGTGCCAGCAGTTTCCACGTGCGGGGGGGGCGCGTCACAGATACGCAGTATTTT. Translated, it gives CASSFHVRGGRVTDTQYF.